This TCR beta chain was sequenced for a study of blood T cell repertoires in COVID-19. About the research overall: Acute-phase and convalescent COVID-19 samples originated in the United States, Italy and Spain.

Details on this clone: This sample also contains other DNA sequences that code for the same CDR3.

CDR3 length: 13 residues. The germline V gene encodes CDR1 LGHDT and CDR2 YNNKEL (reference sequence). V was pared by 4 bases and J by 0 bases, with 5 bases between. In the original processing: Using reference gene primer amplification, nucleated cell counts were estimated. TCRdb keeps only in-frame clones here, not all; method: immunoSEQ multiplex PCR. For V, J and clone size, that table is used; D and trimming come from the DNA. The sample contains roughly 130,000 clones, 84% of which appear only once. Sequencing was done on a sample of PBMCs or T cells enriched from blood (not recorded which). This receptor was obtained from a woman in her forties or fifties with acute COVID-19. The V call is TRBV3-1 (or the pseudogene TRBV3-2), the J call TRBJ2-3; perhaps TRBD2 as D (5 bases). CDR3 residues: CASSRGSTDTQYF. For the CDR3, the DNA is TGTGCCAGCAGCCGCGGGAGCACAGATACGCAGTATTTT.